A selection of T cell receptor beta chains follows, all from one sample in a study of T-cell reconstitution after alpha-beta-depleted transplantation in children. TCRdb re-analysed the PCR reads in MiXCR, keeping a single row per CDR3 protein. Of about 610,000 distinct CDR3 sequences detected, about 11% appear once; the ten largest clones hold about 4.3%. The sequencing here drew on PBMCs from the stem cell graft donor, taken from the stem cell graft. These TCRs come from a human donor who donated a stem cell graft to a child with acute myeloid leukemia. The CDR3 runs from the conserved cysteine through the conserved F or W. The order of the fields is D gene, CDR3 length, V gene, J gene, clone size, CDR3 DNA, CDR3 protein. The D gene is left open where the match is weak. Some rows mark clone size as missing; the rest say once, few, many or name a class of expanded clone.

d_gene: TRBD1; len: 16; v_gene: TRBV4-2; j_gene: TRBJ1-5; abundance: few; CDR3nt: TGTGCCAGCAGCCCCGACAGGGTAAACTACAATCAGCCCCAGCATTTT; CDR3aa: CASSPDRVNYNQPQHF
d_gene: -; len: 15; v_gene: TRBV20-1; j_gene: TRBJ2-3; abundance: many; CDR3nt: TGCAGTGCCATCAAGTTGGGACTTCGCACAGATACGCAGTATTTT; CDR3aa: CSAIKLGLRTDTQYF
d_gene: TRBD1; len: 17; v_gene: TRBV7-6; j_gene: TRBJ1-3; abundance: few; CDR3nt: TGTGCCAGCAGCTTATTCGGACAGGCTAACTCTGGAAACACCATATATTTT; CDR3aa: CASSLFGQANSGNTIYF
d_gene: TRBD2; len: 16; v_gene: TRBV12-3/TRBV12-4; j_gene: TRBJ2-1; abundance: -; CDR3nt: TGTGCCAGCAGTTTATCGGGACTAGCGGGCCTCAATGAGCAGTTCTTC; CDR3aa: CASSLSGLAGLNEQFF
d_gene: TRBD1; len: 15; v_gene: TRBV20-1; j_gene: TRBJ2-1; abundance: many; CDR3nt: TGCAGTGCTAGTCCAGGACAGGGGACAGACAATGAGCAGTTCTTC; CDR3aa: CSASPGQGTDNEQFF
d_gene: -; len: 18; v_gene: TRBV27; j_gene: TRBJ2-7; abundance: few; CDR3nt: TGTGCCAGCAGTTTGCTAGGGTTGGGTCAAGGACGATCCTACGAGCAGTACTTC; CDR3aa: CASSLLGLGQGRSYEQYF
d_gene: TRBD2; len: 16; v_gene: TRBV30; j_gene: TRBJ2-1; abundance: few; CDR3nt: TGTGCCTGGAGTGCCTTACTAGCGGGAGGGTACAATGAGCAGTTCTTC; CDR3aa: CAWSALLAGGYNEQFF
d_gene: -; len: 11; v_gene: TRBV6-1; j_gene: TRBJ1-5; abundance: few; CDR3nt: TGTGCCAGCACCGAGGGGGGCTCCCAGCATTTT; CDR3aa: CASTEGGSQHF
d_gene: -; len: 15; v_gene: TRBV24-1; j_gene: TRBJ2-1; abundance: -; CDR3nt: TGTGCCACCAGTGGCCCCCCCTGGACTTCCAATGAGCAGTTCTTC; CDR3aa: CATSGPPWTSNEQFF
d_gene: -; len: 13; v_gene: TRBV29-1; j_gene: TRBJ2-4; abundance: many; CDR3nt: TGCAGCGCCTTTACCGGGGGCAAAAACATTCAGTACTTC; CDR3aa: CSAFTGGKNIQYF
d_gene: TRBD1; len: 16; v_gene: TRBV15; j_gene: TRBJ1-2; abundance: few; CDR3nt: TGTGCCACCAGCAGAGGGGGACAGGGCCGTAACTATGGCTACACCTTC; CDR3aa: CATSRGGQGRNYGYTF
d_gene: TRBD1; len: 14; v_gene: TRBV20-1; j_gene: TRBJ1-2; abundance: -; CDR3nt: TGCAGTGCTAGAGGGACAGGGAAAGTCTATGGCTACACCTTC; CDR3aa: CSARGTGKVYGYTF
d_gene: -; len: 15; v_gene: TRBV7-6; j_gene: TRBJ1-1; abundance: few; CDR3nt: TGTGCCAGCAGCTTAGCGGGGAACTTGAACACTGAAGCTTTCTTT; CDR3aa: CASSLAGNLNTEAFF
d_gene: -; len: 13; v_gene: TRBV2; j_gene: TRBJ2-1; abundance: -; CDR3nt: TGTGCCAGCAGTGTGTTTAAGGCTGCTGAGCAGTTCTTC; CDR3aa: CASSVFKAAEQFF
d_gene: TRBD1; len: 14; v_gene: TRBV7-2; j_gene: TRBJ2-3; abundance: few; CDR3nt: TGTGCCAGCAGCTTACAGGGGGTCGGAGATACGCAGTATTTT; CDR3aa: CASSLQGVGDTQYF
d_gene: -; len: 12; v_gene: TRBV2; j_gene: TRBJ2-1; abundance: -; CDR3nt: TGTGCCAGCAGTGGCCCGGGCAATGAGCAGTTCTTC; CDR3aa: CASSGPGNEQFF
d_gene: -; len: 15; v_gene: TRBV27; j_gene: TRBJ2-5; abundance: few; CDR3nt: TGTGCCAGCAGTTCAGGTGGGGCAGGGGCGGAGACCCAGTACTTC; CDR3aa: CASSSGGAGAETQYF